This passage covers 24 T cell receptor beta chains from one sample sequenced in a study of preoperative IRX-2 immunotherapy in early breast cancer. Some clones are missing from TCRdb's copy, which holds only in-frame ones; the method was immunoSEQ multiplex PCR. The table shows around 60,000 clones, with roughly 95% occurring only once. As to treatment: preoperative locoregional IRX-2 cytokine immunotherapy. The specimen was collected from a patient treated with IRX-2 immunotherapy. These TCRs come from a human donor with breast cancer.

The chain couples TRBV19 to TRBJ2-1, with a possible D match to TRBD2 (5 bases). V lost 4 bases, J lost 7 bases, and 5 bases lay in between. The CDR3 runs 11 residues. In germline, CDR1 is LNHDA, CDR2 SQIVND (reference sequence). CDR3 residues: CASSTGNEQFF. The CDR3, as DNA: TGTGCCAGTAGTACGGGGAATGAGCAGTTCTTC.

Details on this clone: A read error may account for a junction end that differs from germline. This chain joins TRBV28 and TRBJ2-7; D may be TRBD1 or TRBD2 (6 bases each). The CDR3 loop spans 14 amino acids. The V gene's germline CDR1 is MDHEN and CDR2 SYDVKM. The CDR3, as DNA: TGTGCCAGCAGTTTAATTCGGGGGCCGTACGAGCAGTGCTTC. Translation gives CASSLIRGPYEQCF.

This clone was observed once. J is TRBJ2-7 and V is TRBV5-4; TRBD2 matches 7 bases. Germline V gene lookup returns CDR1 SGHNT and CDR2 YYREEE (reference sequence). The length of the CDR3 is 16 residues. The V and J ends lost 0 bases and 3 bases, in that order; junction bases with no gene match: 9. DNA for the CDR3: TGTGCCAGCAGCTTGGACCGGGCTAGCGGTTACTACGAGCAGTACTTC. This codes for CASSLDRASGYYEQYF.

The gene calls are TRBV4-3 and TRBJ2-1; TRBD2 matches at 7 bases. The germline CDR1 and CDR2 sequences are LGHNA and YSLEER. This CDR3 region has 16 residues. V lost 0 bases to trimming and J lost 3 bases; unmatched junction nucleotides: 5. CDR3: CASSQDSLARYNEQFF. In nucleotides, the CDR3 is TGCGCCAGCAGCCAAGATTCACTAGCGCGCTACAATGAGCAGTTCTTC.

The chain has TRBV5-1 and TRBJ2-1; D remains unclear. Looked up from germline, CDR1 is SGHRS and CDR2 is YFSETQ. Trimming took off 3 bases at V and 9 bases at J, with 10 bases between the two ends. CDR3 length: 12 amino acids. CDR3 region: CASSYRFGEQFF. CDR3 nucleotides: TGCGCCAGCAGCTACCGTTTTGGTGAGCAGTTCTTC.

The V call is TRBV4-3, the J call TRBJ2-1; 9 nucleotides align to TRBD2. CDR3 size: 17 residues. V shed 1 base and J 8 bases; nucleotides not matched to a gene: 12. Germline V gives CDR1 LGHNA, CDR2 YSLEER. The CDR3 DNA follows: TGCGCCAGCAGCCAAGCCCCGGCGGCGGGAGGGCTCCATGAGCAGTTCTTC. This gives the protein CASSQAPAAGGLHEQFF.

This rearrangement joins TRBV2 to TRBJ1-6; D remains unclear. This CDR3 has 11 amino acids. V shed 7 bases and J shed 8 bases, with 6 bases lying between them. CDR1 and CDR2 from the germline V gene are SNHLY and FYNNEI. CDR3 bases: TGTGCCAGCAATCAAGATTCACCCCTCCACTTT. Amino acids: CASNQDSPLHF. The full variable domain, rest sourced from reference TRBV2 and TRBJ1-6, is EPEVTQTPSHQVTQMGQEVILRCVPISNHLYFYWYRQILGQKVEFLVSFYNNEISEKSEIFDDQFSVERPDGSNFTLKIRSTKLEDSAMYFCASNQDSPLHFGNGTRLTVT.

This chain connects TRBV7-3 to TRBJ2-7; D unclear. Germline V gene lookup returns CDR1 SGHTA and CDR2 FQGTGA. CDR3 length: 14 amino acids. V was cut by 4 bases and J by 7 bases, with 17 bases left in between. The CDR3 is CASSSKDQEGEQYF. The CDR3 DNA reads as TGTGCCAGCAGCTCTAAGGACCAAGAAGGGGAGCAGTACTTC.

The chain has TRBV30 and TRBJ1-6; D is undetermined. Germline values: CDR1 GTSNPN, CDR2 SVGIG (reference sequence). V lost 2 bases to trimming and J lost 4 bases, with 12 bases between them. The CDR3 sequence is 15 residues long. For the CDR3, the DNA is TGTGCCTGGAGTAATCGGCAGCCTTATAATTCACCCCTCCACTTT. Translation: CAWSNRQPYNSPLHF.

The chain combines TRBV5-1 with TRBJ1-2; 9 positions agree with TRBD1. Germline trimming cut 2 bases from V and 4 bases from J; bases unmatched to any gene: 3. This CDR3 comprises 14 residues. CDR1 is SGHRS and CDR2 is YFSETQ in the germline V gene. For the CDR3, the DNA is TGCGCCAGCAGCTTCGGGACAGGGCGCTATGGCTACACCTTC. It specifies CASSFGTGRYGYTF.

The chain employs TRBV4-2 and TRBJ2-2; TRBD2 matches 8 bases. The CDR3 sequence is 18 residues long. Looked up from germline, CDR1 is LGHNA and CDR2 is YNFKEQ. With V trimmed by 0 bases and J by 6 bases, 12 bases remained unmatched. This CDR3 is CASSQDARLGGRSGELFF. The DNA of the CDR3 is TGTGCCAGCAGCCAAGATGCCAGGTTGGGCGGGAGGTCCGGGGAGCTGTTTTTT.

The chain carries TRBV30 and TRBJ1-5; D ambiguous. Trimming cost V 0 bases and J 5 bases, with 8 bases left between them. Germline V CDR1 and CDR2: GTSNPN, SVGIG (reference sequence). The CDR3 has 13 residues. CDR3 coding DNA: TGTGCCTGGAGTGTAAGATGGGATCAGCCCCAGCATTTT. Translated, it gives CAWSVRWDQPQHF.

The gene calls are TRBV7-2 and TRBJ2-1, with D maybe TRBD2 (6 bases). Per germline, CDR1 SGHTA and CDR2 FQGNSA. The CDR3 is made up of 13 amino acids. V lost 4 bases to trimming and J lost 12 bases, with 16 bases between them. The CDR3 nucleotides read TGTGCCAGCAGCTCGCCGGGCGGGCGGGGGCAGTTCTTC. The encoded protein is CASSSPGGRGQFF.

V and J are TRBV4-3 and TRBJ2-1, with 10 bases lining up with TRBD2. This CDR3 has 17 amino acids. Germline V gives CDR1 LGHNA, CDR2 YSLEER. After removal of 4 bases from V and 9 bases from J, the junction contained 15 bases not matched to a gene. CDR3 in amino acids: CASSPTSRTSGMGEQFF. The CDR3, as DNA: TGCGCCAGCAGCCCCACTAGTCGGACTAGCGGTATGGGTGAGCAGTTCTTC.

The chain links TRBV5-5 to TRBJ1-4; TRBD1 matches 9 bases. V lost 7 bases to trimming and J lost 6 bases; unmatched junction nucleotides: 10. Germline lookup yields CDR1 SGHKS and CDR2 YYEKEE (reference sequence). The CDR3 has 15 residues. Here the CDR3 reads CASSMYRDRDEKLFF. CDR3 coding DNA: TGTGCCAGCTCAATGTACCGGGACAGGGATGAAAAACTGTTTTTT.

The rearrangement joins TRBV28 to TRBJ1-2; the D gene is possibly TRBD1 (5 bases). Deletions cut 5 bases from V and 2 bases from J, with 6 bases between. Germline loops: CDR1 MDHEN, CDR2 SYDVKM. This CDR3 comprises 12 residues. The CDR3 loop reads CASSRQNYGYTF. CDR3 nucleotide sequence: TGTGCCAGCAGTCGACAGAACTATGGCTACACCTTC.

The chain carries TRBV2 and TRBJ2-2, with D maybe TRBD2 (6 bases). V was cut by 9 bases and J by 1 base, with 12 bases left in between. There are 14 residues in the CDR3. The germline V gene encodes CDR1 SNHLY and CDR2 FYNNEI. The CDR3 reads CASRASVNTGELFF. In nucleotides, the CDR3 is TGTGCCAGTAGGGCTAGCGTGAACACCGGGGAGCTGTTTTTT.

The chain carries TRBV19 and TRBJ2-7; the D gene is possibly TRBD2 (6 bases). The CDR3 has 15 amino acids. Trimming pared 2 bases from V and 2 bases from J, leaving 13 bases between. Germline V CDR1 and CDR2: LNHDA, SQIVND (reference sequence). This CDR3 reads CASSISRGGTYEQYF. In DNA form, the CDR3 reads TGTGCCAGTAGTATAAGTCGTGGGGGGACCTACGAGCAGTACTTC.

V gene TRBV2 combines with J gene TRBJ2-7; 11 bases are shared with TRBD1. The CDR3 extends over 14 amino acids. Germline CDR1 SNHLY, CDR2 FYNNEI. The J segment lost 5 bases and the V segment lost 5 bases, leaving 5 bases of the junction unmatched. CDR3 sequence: CASSKGTGGHEQYF. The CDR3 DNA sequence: TGTGCCAGCAGTAAAGGGACAGGGGGACACGAGCAGTACTTC. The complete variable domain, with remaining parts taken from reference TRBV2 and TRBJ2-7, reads EPEVTQTPSHQVTQMGQEVILRCVPISNHLYFYWYRQILGQKVEFLVSFYNNEISEKSEIFDDQFSVERPDGSNFTLKIRSTKLEDSAMYFCASSKGTGGHEQYFGPGTRLTVT.

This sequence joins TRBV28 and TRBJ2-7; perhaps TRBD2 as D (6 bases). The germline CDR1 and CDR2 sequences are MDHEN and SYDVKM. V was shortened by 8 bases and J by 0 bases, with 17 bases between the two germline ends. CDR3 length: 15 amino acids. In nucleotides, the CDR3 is TGTGCCAGCGTACCTGGCGGGACCTCCTCCTACGAGCAGTACTTC. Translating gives CASVPGGTSSYEQYF.

For the CDR3, the DNA is TGCGCCAGCAGCCGGGGGACAGGGGGCCGGAACACTGAAGCTTTCTTT. This translates into CASSRGTGGRNTEAFF. The rearrangement links TRBV4-3 to TRBJ1-1; TRBD1 matches 12 bases. V lost 4 bases, J lost 1 base, and 4 bases stayed unmatched. Germline V gene sequence: CDR1 LGHNA, CDR2 YSLEER. The CDR3 contains 16 residues.

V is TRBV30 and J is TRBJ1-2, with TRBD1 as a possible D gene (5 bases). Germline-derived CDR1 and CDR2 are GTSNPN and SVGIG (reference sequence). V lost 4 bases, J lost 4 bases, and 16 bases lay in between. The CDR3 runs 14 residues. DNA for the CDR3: TGTGCCTGGATAGGTCCCGGGGGTAGCTATGGCTACACCTTC. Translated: CAWIGPGGSYGYTF.

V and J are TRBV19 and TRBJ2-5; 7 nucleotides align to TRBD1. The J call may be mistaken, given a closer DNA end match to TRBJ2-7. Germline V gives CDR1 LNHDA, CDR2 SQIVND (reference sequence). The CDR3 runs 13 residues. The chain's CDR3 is CASSIGQGDEQYF. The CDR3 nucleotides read TGTGCCAGTAGTATAGGACAGGGAGACGAGCAGTACTTC.

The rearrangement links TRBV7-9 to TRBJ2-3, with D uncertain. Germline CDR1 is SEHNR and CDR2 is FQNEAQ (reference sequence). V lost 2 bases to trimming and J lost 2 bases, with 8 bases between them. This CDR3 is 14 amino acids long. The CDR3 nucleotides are TGTGCCAGCAGCTTATACACAGTCACAGATACGCAGTATTTT. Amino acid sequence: CASSLYTVTDTQYF. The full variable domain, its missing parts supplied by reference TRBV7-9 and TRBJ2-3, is DTGVSQNPRHKITKRGQNVTFRCDPISEHNRLYWYRQTLGQGPEFLTYFQNEAQLEKSRLLSDRFSAERPKGSFSTLEIQRTEQGDSAMYLCASSLYTVTDTQYFGPGTRLTVL.